Below, one T cell receptor beta chain is given with its context. This entry belongs to a study of blood T cell repertoires in COVID-19. Germline-derived CDR1 and CDR2 are MNHEY and SVGAGI. Trimming left V 7 bases short and J 4 bases short, with 19 bases between. The CDR3 length is 15 residues. The table came from immunoSEQ multiplex PCR; TCRdb's copy has only in-frame clones and leaves some out. In the table there are under 200,000 clones, just under 90% of which are singletons. Sequencing used peripheral blood. This receptor was identified in an older woman with COVID-19, enrolled during active disease. The V call is TRBV6-5, the J call TRBJ1-2; possibly TRBD1 for D (5 bases). The CDR3 DNA reads as TGTGCCAGCACCCTCCGGGAGGGGACCCCCTATGGCTACACCTTC. Its protein is CASTLREGTPYGYTF.